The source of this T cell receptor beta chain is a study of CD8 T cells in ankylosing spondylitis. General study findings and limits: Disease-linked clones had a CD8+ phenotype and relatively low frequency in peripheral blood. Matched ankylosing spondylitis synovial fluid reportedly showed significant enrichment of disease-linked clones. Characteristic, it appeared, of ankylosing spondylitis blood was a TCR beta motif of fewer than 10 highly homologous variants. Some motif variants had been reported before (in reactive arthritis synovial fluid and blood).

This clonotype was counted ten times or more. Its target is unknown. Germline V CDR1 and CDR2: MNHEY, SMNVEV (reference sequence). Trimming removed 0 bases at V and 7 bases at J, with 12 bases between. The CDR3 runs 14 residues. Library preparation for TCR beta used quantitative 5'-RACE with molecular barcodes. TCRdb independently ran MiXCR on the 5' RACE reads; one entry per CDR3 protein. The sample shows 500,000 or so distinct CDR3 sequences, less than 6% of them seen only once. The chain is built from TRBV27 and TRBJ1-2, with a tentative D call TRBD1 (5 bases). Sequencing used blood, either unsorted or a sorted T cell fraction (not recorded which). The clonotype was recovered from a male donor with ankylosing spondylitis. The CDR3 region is CASSLSSRVGGYTF. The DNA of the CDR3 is TGTGCCAGCAGTTTATCGTCCAGGGTTGGTGGCTACACCTTC.